The clone carrying this T cell receptor (beta chain) was observed many times. What it recognizes is unknown. From 2 million PBMCs stored at -80 C, the unsorted libraries were generated. The junction had 7 bases not matched to a gene; V was cut back by 4 bases and J by 1 base. From germline, CDR1 is SGHAT and CDR2 FQNNGV. This CDR3 contains 18 residues. The data derive from a study of neurological immune-mediated disorders. Study information: The multiple sclerosis group of about 35 included roughly 31 relapsing-remitting and 3 secondary progressive patients. Whole-study results and caveats: None of the features examined (clinical or MRI) was associated with the multiple sclerosis repertoire cluster.

TCRdb re-derived calls from the 5' RACE reads in MiXCR, one entry per CDR3 protein. The table has roughly 32,000 distinct CDR3 sequences, around 4% seen once. Material for sequencing was PBMCs. This receptor was obtained from a man under 40 with multiple sclerosis. The chain is built from TRBV11-2 and TRBJ2-5, with 15 bases identical to TRBD2. The CDR3 nucleotides are TGTGCCAGCAGCTCGCGGACTAGCGGGGGGGCCGGCCAAGAGACCCAGTACTTC. This encodes CASSSRTSGGAGQETQYF.